The source of this T cell receptor beta chain is a study of blood T cells in healthy people across ages. Study-level results: Both naive CD4+ cell counts and diversity were greater in long-lived donors than in aged donors.

A J-beta primer mix and a sample-barcoded 5' primer were used in a second PCR of about 7 to 12 cycles. MiXCR was run by TCRdb on the 5' RACE reads, yielding one entry per CDR3 protein. The sample consists of 1.5 million to 1.8 million distinct CDR3 sequences, approximately 42% of them appearing once. Regarding this clonotype: As yet, its antigen is unknown.

The TCR originated in a woman aged 18-29 years in good health. Sequenced material: blood.

The CDR3 nucleotides read TGTGCCAGCAGTGATGACGGAAGATTGAACACTGAAGCTTTCTTT. It is translated as CASSDDGRLNTEAFF. The rearrangement links TRBV6-5 to TRBJ1-1; D ambiguous. Per germline, CDR1 MNHEY and CDR2 SVGAGI. Trimming left V 5 bases short and J 0 bases short, with 13 bases between. The CDR3 has 15 amino acids.